This T cell receptor beta chain was found in a study of blood T cell repertoires in COVID-19. Study as a whole: Donors in the United States, Italy and Spain gave samples during acute or convalescent COVID-19.

Original handling: Nucleated cell number was recorded as an estimate derived from reference gene primer amplification. Clones were sequenced by immunoSEQ multiplex PCR, and TCRdb holds only the in-frame ones, with some missing. Clone size and V and J calls were adopted from that table, with D and trimming inferred from the DNA. The sample lists approximately 93,000 clones, 85% to 90% occurring once. Germline CDR1 is SGDLS and CDR2 is YYNGEE. This CDR3 is 17 amino acids long. Trimming stripped 2 bases from V and 0 bases from J, with 15 bases between. During active infection, Seattle patients enrolled and were then monitored through disease.

Input material: peripheral blood. The chain is built from TRBV9 and TRBJ1-3; no definite D call. The receptor was derived from a man between 45 and 60 years old with COVID-19, enrolled during active disease. The CDR3 loop is CASSVTETESSGNTIYF. As DNA, the CDR3 is TGTGCCAGCAGCGTCACCGAGACGGAGAGCTCTGGAAACACCATATATTTT.